The 18 T cell receptor beta chains reported below all come from one sample, sequenced in a study of graft-versus-host responses after intestinal transplantation. Which antigens these TCRs recognize remains unknown. TCRdb keeps only in-frame clones here, not all; method: immunoSEQ multiplex PCR. Of over 70,000 clones in the sample, around 87% were seen once. The specimen was unstimulated CD8+ T cells sorted from spleen or lymph node cells, collected before transplant. The source of these receptors is a human donor who was the organ donor for an intestinal transplant.

The chain's CDR3 is CASSLASSGGETQYF. DNA of the CDR3: TGTGCCAGCAGCTTAGCATCTAGCGGGGGGGAGACCCAGTACTTC. The V call is TRBV7-6, the J call TRBJ2-5; the match to TRBD2 covers 11 bases. J was trimmed by 5 bases and V by 0 bases; bases with no gene match: 2. Germline CDR1 and CDR2: SGHVS and FNYEAQ. The CDR3 covers 15 residues.

The V call is TRBV7-8, the J call TRBJ2-7; TRBD2 matches at 9 bases. CDR3 length: 16 residues. Trimming removed 1 base from V and 5 bases from J; junction bases left unmatched: 9. The germline V gene encodes CDR1 SGHVS and CDR2 FQNEAQ. CDR3 region: CASSLDRAGGADEQYV. The CDR3 region has the DNA TGTGCCAGCAGCTTAGATCGAGCGGGGGGCGCCGACGAGCAGTACGTC.

In this sample, this clone turned up a few times. This chain links TRBV27 with TRBJ1-4; 8 nucleotides match TRBD1. Germline V gives CDR1 MNHEY, CDR2 SMNVEV (reference sequence). CDR3 length: 16 amino acids. The trim removed 3 bases at V and 3 bases at J, leaving 6 bases unmatched. The chain's CDR3 is CASSFLRQGSNEKLFF. The CDR3, as DNA: TGTGCCAGCAGTTTTCTAAGACAGGGGTCTAATGAAAAACTGTTTTTT.

J is TRBJ1-5 and V is TRBV27, with D tentatively TRBD1 (5 bases). The length of the CDR3 is 14 residues. CDR1 is MNHEY, CDR2 SMNVEV, per germline (reference sequence). With 6 bases removed from V and 3 bases from J, the gap between germline ends came to 12 bases. The CDR3, as DNA: TGTGCCAGCAGCTTCGGAGGGGTCAATCAGCCCCAGCATTTT. Translated: CASSFGGVNQPQHF.

Written as DNA, the CDR3 is TGTGCCAGCAGCCCGAGGGTTAAAGAGACCCAGTACTTC. Translating gives CASSPRVKETQYF. The chain has TRBV7-6 and TRBJ2-5; the D gene is possibly TRBD2 (5 bases). This CDR3 is built from 13 residues. Trimming shortened V by 5 bases and J by 3 bases, and 10 bases separated the two germline ends. Germline lookup yields CDR1 SGHVS and CDR2 FNYEAQ.

This chain connects TRBV5-1 to TRBJ2-1, with 9 bases lining up with TRBD1. This CDR3 has 15 amino acids. Germline assignment: CDR1 SGHRS and CDR2 YFSETQ. The V and J ends lost 2 bases and 4 bases, in that order; junction bases with no gene match: 4. DNA of the CDR3: TGCGCCAGCAGCTTCGACAGGGGGACGTACAATGAGCAGTTCTTC. It codes for CASSFDRGTYNEQFF.

The V call is TRBV7-3, the J call TRBJ2-2; maybe TRBD2 (6 bases). Germline values: CDR1 SGHTA, CDR2 FQGTGA. There are 16 residues in the CDR3. Trimming stripped 2 bases from V and 3 bases from J, with 13 bases between. CDR3 nucleotides: TGTGCCAGCAGCTTAGGGGCCCGCGGGGACACCGGGGAGCTGTTTTTT. Protein sequence: CASSLGARGDTGELFF. The full variable domain, rest sourced from reference TRBV7-3 and TRBJ2-2, is GAGVSQTPSNKVTEKGKYVELRCDPISGHTALYWYRQSLGQGPEFLIYFQGTGAADDSGLPNDRFFAVRPEGSVSTLKIQRTERGDSAVYLCASSLGARGDTGELFFGEGSRLTVL.

This sequence joins TRBV6-4 and TRBJ2-1; TRBD2 matches 11 bases. Trimming cost V 2 bases and J 9 bases; bases outside gene matches: 3. Germline assignment: CDR1 MRHNA and CDR2 SNTAGT. CDR3 size: 14 residues. The CDR3 is CASSDLAGGGEQFF. CDR3 DNA: TGTGCCAGCAGTGACCTAGCGGGGGGAGGTGAGCAGTTCTTC.

The genes are TRBV10-3 and TRBJ1-3; D is perhaps TRBD1 (5 bases). CDR3 length: 15 amino acids. The V and J ends lost 2 bases and 8 bases respectively, with 16 bases between them. Germline V gene sequence: CDR1 ENHRY, CDR2 SYGVKD. The CDR3 sequence is CAISEGSRGSHTIYF. The CDR3 nucleotides read TGTGCCATCAGTGAGGGTTCGCGGGGCAGTCACACCATATATTTT.

The chain recombines TRBV5-6 with TRBJ1-2, with 7 bases identical to TRBD1. The germline V gene has CDR1 SGHDT and CDR2 YYEEEE. This CDR3 has 13 amino acids. After removal of 4 bases from V and 4 bases from J, the junction contained 4 bases not matched to a gene. The CDR3 DNA is TGTGCCAGCAGCGAAGGGGGCCCCTATGGCTACACCTTC. This encodes CASSEGGPYGYTF. Full variable domain (remainder filled in from reference TRBV5-6 and TRBJ1-2): DAGVTQSPTHLIKTRGQQVTLRCSPKSGHDTVSWYQQALGQGPQFIFQYYEEEERQRGNFPDRFSGHQFPNYSSELNVNALLLGDSALYLCASSEGGPYGYTFGSGTRLTVV.

The genes are TRBV30 and TRBJ1-2, with D perhaps matching TRBD1 (5 bases). The CDR3 runs 14 residues. Germline V gives CDR1 GTSNPN, CDR2 SVGIG (reference sequence). Between the trimmed V and J ends, which lost 3 bases and 4 bases, there was a span of 15 bases. CDR3 loop: CAWRGRDGIYGYTF. The CDR3 region has the DNA TGTGCCTGGAGGGGGCGGGACGGGATCTATGGCTACACCTTC.

This clone was recorded a few times. V is TRBV19 and J is TRBJ1-3; perhaps TRBD1 as D (6 bases). The CDR3 length is 15 residues. Germline CDR1 LNHDA, CDR2 SQIVND (reference sequence). Trimming left V 3 bases short and J 0 bases short, with 9 bases between. DNA of the CDR3: TGTGCCAGTAGTATTGGACAGAGCTCTGGAAACACCATATATTTT. Translated, it gives CASSIGQSSGNTIYF.

This sequence joins TRBV6-1 and TRBJ2-1, with D perhaps matching TRBD2 (7 bases). The CDR3 runs to 15 residues. V lost 3 bases and J lost 7, with 16 bases in between. From germline, CDR1 is MNHNS and CDR2 SASEGT. The CDR3 DNA follows: TGTGCCAGCAGTGACCCCCCAAAGGGGGGGAATGAGCAGTTCTTC. Its protein product is CASSDPPKGGNEQFF.

This chain connects TRBV21-1 to TRBJ2-1; the table's D call, TRBD2, was not checked against the DNA. TRBV21-1 is marked as a pseudogene. This CDR3 spans 14 amino acids. CDR3 in DNA: TGTGCCAGCAGCTCGCGGGGGGGCGACAATGAGCAGTTCTTC. This sequence encodes CASSSRGGDNEQFF.

The chain recombines TRBV4-1 with TRBJ1-2; maybe TRBD1 (5 bases). Germline-derived CDR1 and CDR2 are MGHRA and YSYEKL. This CDR3 comprises 14 residues. Trimming removed 0 bases at V and 8 bases at J, with 13 bases between. CDR3 sequence (DNA): TGCGCCAGCAGCCAAGAAGCGCAGGGAATAGGCTACACCTTC. Protein: CASSQEAQGIGYTF.

The chain links TRBV6-5 to TRBJ1-2, with D perhaps TRBD1 (5 bases). This CDR3 is 13 amino acids long. Germline CDR1 reads MNHEY; CDR2 reads SVGAGI. Trimming removed 0 bases from V and 4 bases from J, with 6 bases in between. The CDR3 reads CASSYSGPYGYTF. For the CDR3, the DNA is TGTGCCAGCAGTTACTCGGGGCCCTATGGCTACACCTTC.

This chain uses TRBV6-1 with TRBJ1-2; D possibly corresponds to TRBD1 (6 bases). The CDR3 runs 14 residues. V was pared by 2 bases and J by 4 bases, with 11 bases between. Germline values: CDR1 MNHNS, CDR2 SASEGT. CDR3 region: CASSEITGPYGYTF. In nucleotides, the CDR3 is TGTGCCAGCAGTGAAATAACAGGGCCCTATGGCTACACCTTC.

This chain connects TRBV7-8 to TRBJ2-7; 7 bases are a match to TRBD1. V lost 2 bases to trimming and J lost 2 bases; unmatched junction nucleotides: 9. This CDR3 has 16 residues. The germline V gene has CDR1 SGHVS and CDR2 FQNEAQ. The CDR3 here is CASSLLSTGVAYEQYV. CDR3 nucleotides: TGTGCCAGCAGCTTACTGTCTACAGGGGTGGCCTACGAGCAGTACGTC.